Below are 18 T cell receptor beta chains sequenced from a single sample in a study of T cell responses to AZD1222 COVID-19 vaccine. Here immunoSEQ multiplex PCR was the method, and the copy in TCRdb shows in-frame clones only, minus some. The sample lists over 100,000 clones, over 75% occurring once. The sequences come from peripheral blood, collected 28 days after the second AZD1222 dose. Receptors were obtained from an adult who received the AZD1222 COVID-19 vaccine.

The chain carries TRBV3-1 (or the pseudogene TRBV3-2) and TRBJ2-1, with 12 bases identical to TRBD2. The CDR3 covers 16 residues. V trimming: 2 bases; J trimming: 7 bases; junction bases outside the gene matches: 6. Germline V CDR1 and CDR2: LGHDT, YNNKEL (reference sequence). The CDR3, as DNA: TGTGCCAGCAGCCAACGTCGGACTAGCGGGATTAATGAGCAGTTCTTC. Its translation: CASSQRRTSGINEQFF.

The chain couples TRBV11-2 to TRBJ1-2; D uncertain. Germline-derived CDR1 and CDR2 are SGHAT and FQNNGV. Trimming stripped 1 base from V and 2 bases from J, with 14 bases between. CDR3 size: 16 residues. In DNA form, the CDR3 reads TGTGCCAGCAGCTTAGGGCCGGGCCTGGGAAACTATGGCTACACCTTC. Amino acids: CASSLGPGLGNYGYTF.

The gene calls are TRBV19 and TRBJ1-1, with 11 bases identical to TRBD1. V lost 5 bases to trimming and J lost 10 bases; unmatched junction nucleotides: 6. Germline V lookup: CDR1 LNHDA, CDR2 SQIVND (reference sequence). The CDR3 is made up of 13 amino acids. The CDR3 is CASSPPGQGGAFF. As DNA, the CDR3 is TGTGCCAGTAGTCCCCCGGGACAGGGGGGAGCTTTCTTT.

The genes are TRBV7-9 and TRBJ2-5, with D possibly matching TRBD2 (6 bases). Germline V gives CDR1 SEHNR, CDR2 FQNEAQ (reference sequence). The CDR3 runs 14 residues. Trimming left V 4 bases short and J 4 bases short, with 13 bases between. CDR3 sequence (DNA): TGTGCCAGCAGCTACACTAGCCTGGGAGAGACCCAGTACTTC. Amino acid sequence: CASSYTSLGETQYF.

The gene calls are TRBV20-1 and TRBJ2-5, with TRBD2 identical over 10 bases. V shed 3 bases, J shed 5 bases, and the junction held 15 bases outside the gene matches. CDR1 is DFQATT and CDR2 is SNEGSKA in the germline V gene (reference sequence). This CDR3 has 17 amino acids. This chain's CDR3 is CSASGLAGVQGGETQYF. CDR3 sequence (DNA): TGCAGTGCTAGTGGCCTAGCGGGGGTTCAGGGTGGGGAGACCCAGTACTTC.

V and J are TRBV9 and TRBJ1-3; D unresolved. CDR3 length: 14 residues. The V gene lost 0 bases and the J gene lost 0 bases, with 4 bases spanning the gap. Germline CDR1 SGDLS, CDR2 YYNGEE. CDR3: CASSVESSGNTIYF. The DNA of the CDR3 is TGTGCCAGCAGCGTAGAGAGCTCTGGAAACACCATATATTTT.

V is TRBV2 and J is TRBJ2-2, with TRBD2 identical over 7 bases. V gave up 4 bases and J gave up 4 bases; unmatched junction bases: 6. Per the germline V gene, CDR1 is SNHLY and CDR2 is FYNNEI. This CDR3 has 15 amino acids. The CDR3 region has the DNA TGTGCCAGCAGTGTAAATAGCGGGTTCACCGGGGAGCTGTTTTTT. Amino acids: CASSVNSGFTGELFF.

V is TRBV27 and J is TRBJ2-2, with D tentatively TRBD2 (5 bases). With 5 bases removed from V and 7 bases from J, the gap between germline ends came to 8 bases. The CDR3 runs to 12 residues. CDR1 and CDR2 (germline): MNHEY, SMNVEV (reference sequence). The CDR3 sequence: CASSRRVGELFF. The DNA for the CDR3 is TGTGCCAGCAGTAGGCGGGTCGGGGAGCTGTTTTTT.

This rearrangement joins TRBV5-6 to TRBJ2-2; TRBD1 matches at 7 bases. This CDR3 contains 15 residues. Germline lookup yields CDR1 SGHDT and CDR2 YYEEEE. The trim removed 3 bases at V and 3 bases at J, leaving 5 bases unmatched. CDR3 bases: TGTGCCAGCAGCTCCCGGGGACAGCACACCGGGGAGCTGTTTTTT. As protein: CASSSRGQHTGELFF.

V is TRBV12-3 or TRBV12-4 and J is TRBJ1-5; D gene uncertain. V lost 2 bases and J lost 10, with 12 bases in between. The CDR3 covers 13 residues. CDR3 DNA sequence: TGTGCCAGCAGTTTATCTTTGTGGGGTCCCCAGCATTTT. This sequence encodes CASSLSLWGPQHF.

In its sample, this clone was seen once. The chain couples TRBV6-5 to TRBJ1-1, with TRBD1 identical over 9 bases. Germline-derived CDR1 and CDR2 are MNHEY and SVGAGI. With V trimmed by 5 bases and J by 0 bases, 1 base remained unmatched. CDR3 length: 14 residues. The CDR3, as DNA: TGTGCCAGCAGTCGGGACAGGGTGAACACTGAAGCTTTCTTT. This sequence encodes CASSRDRVNTEAFF.

The chain is built from TRBV27 and TRBJ2-3; 7 bases are a match to TRBD1. V lost 3 bases, J lost 0 bases, and 9 bases stayed unmatched. The germline gives CDR1 MNHEY, CDR2 SMNVEV (reference sequence). The CDR3 totals 17 residues. CDR3 residues: CASSFVRTGFSTDTQYF. For the CDR3, the DNA is TGTGCCAGCAGTTTTGTTCGGACAGGCTTTAGCACAGATACGCAGTATTTT.

The chain employs TRBV6-1 and TRBJ2-2; D gene ambiguous. The ends were cut back, 2 bases at V and 2 bases at J, with 9 bases in the middle. The CDR3 contains 15 residues. The V gene's germline CDR1 is MNHNS and CDR2 SASEGT. The CDR3 DNA follows: TGTGCCAGCAGTGAAATCATGGGAAACACCGGGGAGCTGTTTTTT. It is translated as CASSEIMGNTGELFF.

The rearrangement links TRBV29-1 to TRBJ1-2; D is uncertain. This CDR3 has 11 amino acids. CDR1 SQVTM and CDR2 ANQGSEA come from the germline V gene. The V and J ends lost 7 bases and 2 bases respectively, with 8 bases between them. The CDR3 loop is CSGTSNYGYTF. The CDR3 DNA follows: TGCAGCGGCACGTCAAACTATGGCTACACCTTC.

This chain uses TRBV7-9 with TRBJ1-3; TRBD1 is a possible D gene (5 bases). Germline assignment: CDR1 SEHNR and CDR2 FQNEAQ (reference sequence). This CDR3 contains 16 residues. The V end was cut by 5 bases, the J end by 0 bases, with 14 bases between. The CDR3 is CASSQPGLSSGNTIYF. Here the CDR3 DNA reads TGTGCCAGCAGCCAACCGGGACTCTCCTCTGGAAACACCATATATTTT. Full variable domain (rest looked up from reference TRBV7-9 and TRBJ1-3): DTGVSQNPRHKITKRGQNVTFRCDPISEHNRLYWYRQTLGQGPEFLTYFQNEAQLEKSRLLSDRFSAERPKGSFSTLEIQRTEQGDSAMYLCASSQPGLSSGNTIYFGEGSWLTVV.

This chain links TRBV5-4 with TRBJ2-7; D is uncertain. The CDR3 extends over 12 amino acids. CDR1 is SGHNT and CDR2 is YYREEE in the germline V gene (reference sequence). V was clipped by 2 bases and J by 3 bases, with 6 bases between them. The CDR3 loop is CASSLNGYEQYF. DNA of the CDR3: TGTGCCAGCAGCTTAAACGGCTACGAGCAGTACTTC. The full variable domain, in which reference TRBV5-4 and TRBJ2-7 provide the parts outside the CDR3, is ETGVTQSPTHLIKTRGQQVTLRCSSQSGHNTVSWYQQALGQGPQFIFQYYREEENGRGNFPPRFSGLQFPNYSSELNVNALELDDSALYLCASSLNGYEQYFGPGTRLTVT.

This chain uses TRBV7-9 with TRBJ2-5; 13 nucleotides line up with TRBD2. V dropped 3 bases and J dropped 4; count of bases not matched to a gene: 11. The germline CDR1 and CDR2 sequences are SEHNR and FQNEAQ (reference sequence). The CDR3 spans 18 residues. The CDR3 loop reads CASSFSRLAGGLGETQYF. CDR3 nucleotide sequence: TGTGCCAGCAGCTTTAGTCGACTAGCGGGAGGACTTGGAGAGACCCAGTACTTC.

V and J are TRBV2 and TRBJ1-1; D gene ambiguous. Germline V lookup: CDR1 SNHLY, CDR2 FYNNEI. Trimming removed 6 bases at V and 2 bases at J, with 13 bases between. CDR3 size: 14 residues. CDR3 sequence (DNA): TGTGCCAGCAGCGTAACCCGGGGAAACACTGAAGCTTTCTTT. Amino acid sequence: CASSVTRGNTEAFF. The variable domain in full, completed from reference TRBV2 and TRBJ1-1, reads EPEVTQTPSHQVTQMGQEVILRCVPISNHLYFYWYRQILGQKVEFLVSFYNNEISEKSEIFDDQFSVERPDGSNFTLKIRSTKLEDSAMYFCASSVTRGNTEAFFGQGTRLTVV.